The 22 T cell receptor beta chains below come from one sample, sequenced in a study of T cells in Graves' hyperthyroidism and ophthalmopathy. The TCR beta CDR3 regions underwent amplification using RNA transcripts as the source. The TCR CDR3 first-round RT-PCR relied on the HTBI primer set. TCRdb re-analysed the multiplex PCR reads in MiXCR, keeping a single row per CDR3 protein. The sample holds hundreds of thousands of distinct CDR3 sequences; more than 30% are singletons and the top ten take approximately 8.7%. The source material was blood. Receptor source: a man between 18 and 35 years old with Graves' hyperthyroidism.

This clonotype came up a few times. The chain recombines TRBV11-2 with TRBJ1-5, with D perhaps matching TRBD1 (5 bases). V was pared by 5 bases and J by 7 bases, with 18 bases between. CDR3 length: 15 amino acids. CDR1 is SGHAT, CDR2 FQNNGV, per germline. For the CDR3, the DNA is TGTGCCAGCAGCCAGGGACCCTCGAGGGTACAGCCCCAGCATTTT. This encodes CASSQGPSRVQPQHF.

The chain carries TRBV12-3 or TRBV12-4 and TRBJ2-5, with a possible D match to TRBD2 (6 bases). The germline V and J ends were trimmed by 5 bases and 4 bases, with 14 bases remaining between them. There are 14 residues in the CDR3. The CDR3 region has the DNA TGTGCCAGCAGTCCCGACGGGGGATTAGAGACCCAGTACTTC. This translates into CASSPDGGLETQYF.

This clonotype showed up many times. V is TRBV5-1 and J is TRBJ1-5; possible D gene TRBD1, 5 bases. Trimming took off 4 bases at V and 4 bases at J, with 15 bases between the two ends. CDR3 length: 15 residues. Germline V lookup: CDR1 SGHRS, CDR2 YFSETQ. This CDR3 is CASSQGYAGNQPQHF. Here the CDR3 DNA reads TGCGCCAGCAGCCAAGGATATGCAGGGAATCAGCCCCAGCATTTT.

This clonotype was recorded a few times. The J gene is TRBJ1-5, the V gene TRBV20-1; D remains ambiguous. From germline, CDR1 is DFQATT and CDR2 SNEGSKA (reference sequence). The CDR3 is 14 residues long. Trimming took 4 bases from V and 0 from J, leaving 10 bases between them. CDR3 sequence: CSAMAVDSNQPQHF. The CDR3, as DNA: TGCAGTGCTATGGCAGTCGATAGCAATCAGCCCCAGCATTTT.

In its sample, this clonotype was seen many times. CDR3 region: CSAGYTYYGYTF. The DNA for the CDR3 is TGCAGTGCTGGGTATACTTACTATGGCTACACCTTC. This rearrangement joins TRBV20-1 to TRBJ1-2; D unclear. Looked up from germline, CDR1 is DFQATT and CDR2 is SNEGSKA (reference sequence). This CDR3 comprises 12 residues. V lost 5 bases to trimming and J lost 3 bases, with 10 bases between them.

This clonotype came up many times. The chain combines TRBV2 with TRBJ1-1; 8 bases are shared with TRBD1. The CDR3 consists of 15 residues. The V segment lost 6 bases and the J segment 1 base; nucleotides outside the gene matches: 7. Germline V gene lookup returns CDR1 SNHLY and CDR2 FYNNEI. Here the CDR3 DNA reads TGTGCCAGCAGCTTGACAGGGGCCGGGAACACTGAAGCTTTCTTT. The encoded protein is CASSLTGAGNTEAFF.

This chain uses TRBV7-2 with TRBJ1-1; 7 nucleotides line up with TRBD1. The V gene end was trimmed by 5 bases and the J gene end by 7 bases; junction bases not matched to a gene: 13. Germline V lookup: CDR1 SGHTA, CDR2 FQGNSA. The CDR3 consists of 15 residues. CDR3 bases: TGTGCCAGCAGCCCGTCGACAGGGTATGGCGTTGAAGCTTTCTTT. It specifies CASSPSTGYGVEAFF.

In its sample, this clonotype was seen many times. The genes are TRBV10-3 and TRBJ2-5; D uncertain. V was shortened by 3 bases and J by 1 base, with 15 bases between the two germline ends. Germline V gene lookup returns CDR1 ENHRY and CDR2 SYGVKD. The CDR3 contains 16 residues. This CDR3 is CAISDPLIASQETQYF. The CDR3 nucleotides are TGTGCCATCAGTGACCCCCTCATCGCGAGCCAAGAGACCCAGTACTTC.

This chain joins TRBV2 and TRBJ2-2; 7 bases are shared with TRBD1. CDR1 is SNHLY and CDR2 is FYNNEI in the germline V gene. The CDR3 extends over 15 amino acids. V was pared by 6 bases and J by 4 bases, with 8 bases of the junction left unmatched. The CDR3 DNA sequence: TGTGCCAGCAGCGCCGACAGGGTGATCACCGGGGAGCTGTTTTTT. As protein: CASSADRVITGELFF.

This chain uses TRBV29-1 with TRBJ1-3; 7 bases are shared with TRBD1. The ends lost 6 bases at V and 2 bases at J; junction bases unmatched: 7. The CDR3 is 14 amino acids. Germline V lookup: CDR1 SQVTM, CDR2 ANQGSEA. CDR3 in DNA: TGCAGCGTGACAGGGTTGGAAGCTGGAAACACCATATATTTT. It encodes CSVTGLEAGNTIYF.

V gene TRBV10-3 combines with J gene TRBJ2-6; TRBD1 might be the D (6 bases). V was trimmed by 10 bases and J by 0 bases, leaving 19 bases between them. Germline lookup yields CDR1 ENHRY and CDR2 SYGVKD. The CDR3 contains 17 residues. The CDR3 region is CATTLGGPNSGANVLTF. The CDR3 nucleotides are TGTGCCACCACCTTAGGGGGACCGAACTCTGGGGCCAACGTCCTGACTTTC.

As to this clonotype: Possible read error: a much larger clone is one base away. The rearrangement uses TRBV7-6 and TRBJ1-3; D gene unclear. The V end lost 11 bases, the J end lost 2 bases, and 7 bases lay between the germline ends. The CDR3 extends over 11 amino acids. In germline, CDR1 is SGHVS, CDR2 FNYEAQ. The CDR3 DNA follows: TGTGCCTGCGGGACTGGAAACACCATATATTTT. Encoded protein: CACGTGNTIYF.

With regard to this clonotype: This sequence may be a read error, since a much larger clone differs from it by one base. The chain links TRBV20-1 to TRBJ1-5; TRBD1 is a possible D gene (5 bases). Between the trimmed V and J ends, which lost 5 bases and 2 bases, there was a span of 13 bases. The CDR3 consists of 14 residues. Germline values: CDR1 DFQATT, CDR2 SNEGSKA (reference sequence). The CDR3 sequence is CSAPKQGGNQPQHF. The CDR3 DNA reads TGCAGTGCTCCAAAGCAGGGAGGCAATCAGCCCCAGCATTTT.

V usage is TRBV11-2 and J usage is TRBJ2-2; tentatively, D is TRBD2 (7 bases). This CDR3 has 15 residues. The germline V gene has CDR1 SGHAT and CDR2 FQNNGV. Trimming took off 3 bases at V and 7 bases at J, with 15 bases between the two ends. CDR3 loop: CASSFNPGEGGELFF. As DNA, the CDR3 is TGTGCCAGCAGCTTTAATCCAGGGGAGGGCGGGGAGCTGTTTTTT.

The sample holds many counts of this clonotype. The chain is built from TRBV10-3 and TRBJ2-7, with TRBD1 matching 10 bases. Per germline, CDR1 ENHRY and CDR2 SYGVKD. Germline trimming cut 10 bases from V and 6 bases from J; bases unmatched to any gene: 12. The length of the CDR3 is 14 residues. The CDR3 DNA follows: TGTGCCACCTGGCCGGGACAGGGGACAATCGAGCAGTACTTC. Translated, it gives CATWPGQGTIEQYF.

The chain carries TRBV20-1 and TRBJ1-5, with D possibly TRBD1 on 5 matching bases. V was cut by 3 bases and J by 5 bases, with 11 bases left in between. The CDR3 runs 13 residues. The germline V gene encodes CDR1 DFQATT and CDR2 SNEGSKA (reference sequence). CDR3 nucleotide sequence: TGCAGTGCTAGGAGGGCGGGGGATCAGCCCCAGCATTTT. This encodes CSARRAGDQPQHF.

This clonotype was detected ten times or more. This chain joins TRBV7-9 and TRBJ2-2; D unclear. In germline, CDR1 is SEHNR, CDR2 FQNEAQ (reference sequence). V lost 5 bases, J lost 6 bases, and 10 bases lay in between. This CDR3 contains 13 residues. The CDR3 sequence: CASSHGWAGELFF. The CDR3 DNA sequence: TGTGCCAGCAGCCACGGTTGGGCCGGGGAGCTGTTTTTT.

This clonotype was found a few times. The chain combines TRBV19 with TRBJ2-5; 10 bases align to TRBD2. The CDR3 sequence is 15 residues long. Trimming at V came to 4 bases and at J to 4 bases, leaving 6 bases not matched to a gene. Germline V lookup: CDR1 LNHDA, CDR2 SQIVND (reference sequence). The CDR3 spells CASSTSGTSVETQYF. The CDR3, as DNA: TGTGCCAGTAGTACTTCGGGGACTAGCGTAGAGACCCAGTACTTC.

The chain uses TRBV15 and TRBJ2-5; 8 bases line up with TRBD2. Germline values: CDR1 LNHNV, CDR2 YYDKDF (reference sequence). Trimming at V came to 7 bases and at J to 4 bases, leaving 11 bases not matched to a gene. CDR3 length: 15 amino acids. CDR3 residues: CATKASGSRGETQYF. Here the CDR3 DNA reads TGTGCCACCAAGGCTAGCGGGTCACGAGGAGAGACCCAGTACTTC.

In nucleotides, the CDR3 is TGTGCCAGCAGTTACTCGGTGGACGGCTACGAGCAGTACTTC. Translated: CASSYSVDGYEQYF. The chain carries TRBV6-5 and TRBJ2-7; no firm D call. Germline assignment: CDR1 MNHEY and CDR2 SVGAGI. This CDR3 has 14 amino acids. V dropped 0 bases and J dropped 3 bases, with 9 bases sitting between them.

The CDR3 sequence: CASTDRSEQYF. The CDR3 DNA is TGTGCCAGCACCGACCGGTCCGAGCAGTACTTC. V gene TRBV7-9 combines with J gene TRBJ2-7; D uncertain. The germline V and J ends were trimmed by 7 bases and 6 bases, with 10 bases remaining between them. There are 11 residues in the CDR3. Per the germline V gene, CDR1 is SEHNR and CDR2 is FQNEAQ (reference sequence).

This clonotype was detected many times. The chain recombines TRBV10-3 with TRBJ1-1; 7 bases agree with TRBD1. The CDR3 runs 16 residues. The V and J ends lost 8 bases and 3 bases, in that order; junction bases with no gene match: 15. Germline CDR1 is ENHRY and CDR2 is SYGVKD. The CDR3 region has the DNA TGTGCCATCTCGGAGGCGGGAAACAGGGGACACACTGAAGCTTTCTTT. Amino acid sequence: CAISEAGNRGHTEAFF.